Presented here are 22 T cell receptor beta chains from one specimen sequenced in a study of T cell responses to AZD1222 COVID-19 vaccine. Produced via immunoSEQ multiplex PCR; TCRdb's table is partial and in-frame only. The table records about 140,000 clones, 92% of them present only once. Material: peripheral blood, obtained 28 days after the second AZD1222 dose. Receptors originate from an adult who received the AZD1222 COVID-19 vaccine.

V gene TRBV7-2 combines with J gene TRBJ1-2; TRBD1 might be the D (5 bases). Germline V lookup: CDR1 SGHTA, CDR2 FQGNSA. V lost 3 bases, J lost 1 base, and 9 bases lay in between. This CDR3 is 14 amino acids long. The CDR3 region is CASSFLTVNYGYTF. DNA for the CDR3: TGTGCCAGCAGCTTCCTGACAGTTAACTATGGCTACACCTTC.

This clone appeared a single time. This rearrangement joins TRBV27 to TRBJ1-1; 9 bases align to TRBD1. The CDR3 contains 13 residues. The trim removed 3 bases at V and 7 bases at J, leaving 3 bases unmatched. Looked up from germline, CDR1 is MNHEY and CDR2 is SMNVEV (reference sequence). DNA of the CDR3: TGTGCCAGCAGTTTCACAGGGGGCCGTGAAGCTTTCTTT. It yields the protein CASSFTGGREAFF.

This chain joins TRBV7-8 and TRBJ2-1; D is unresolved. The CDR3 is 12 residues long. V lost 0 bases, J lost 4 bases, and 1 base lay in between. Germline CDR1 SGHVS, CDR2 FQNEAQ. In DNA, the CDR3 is TGTGCCAGCAGCTTAGCGTACAATGAGCAGTTCTTC. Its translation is CASSLAYNEQFF.

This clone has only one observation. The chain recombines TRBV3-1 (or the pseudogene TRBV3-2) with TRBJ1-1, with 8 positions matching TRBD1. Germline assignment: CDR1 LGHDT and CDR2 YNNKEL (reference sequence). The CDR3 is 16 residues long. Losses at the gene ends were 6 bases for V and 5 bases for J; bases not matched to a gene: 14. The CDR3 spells CASRPFWTGTKTEAFF. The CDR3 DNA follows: TGTGCCAGCAGACCTTTCTGGACAGGGACTAAGACTGAAGCTTTCTTT.

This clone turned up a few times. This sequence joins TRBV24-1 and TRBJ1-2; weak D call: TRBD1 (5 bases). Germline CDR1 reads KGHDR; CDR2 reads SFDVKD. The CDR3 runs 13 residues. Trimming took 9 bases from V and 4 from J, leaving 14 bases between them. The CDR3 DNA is TGTGCCACCCGACAGCCTCTTGGCTATGGCTACACCTTC. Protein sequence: CATRQPLGYGYTF.

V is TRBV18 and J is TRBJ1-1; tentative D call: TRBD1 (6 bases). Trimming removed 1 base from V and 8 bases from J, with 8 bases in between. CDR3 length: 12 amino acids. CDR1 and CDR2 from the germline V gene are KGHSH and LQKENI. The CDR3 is CASSPQTGEAFF. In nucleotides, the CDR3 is TGTGCCAGCTCACCACAGACAGGAGAAGCTTTCTTT.

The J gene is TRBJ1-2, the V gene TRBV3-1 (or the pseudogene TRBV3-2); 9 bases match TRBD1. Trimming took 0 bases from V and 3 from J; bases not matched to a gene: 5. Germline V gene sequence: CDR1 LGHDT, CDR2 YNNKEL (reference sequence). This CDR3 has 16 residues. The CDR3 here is CASSQEFWTGDYGYTF. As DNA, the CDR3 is TGTGCCAGCAGCCAAGAATTCTGGACAGGGGACTATGGCTACACCTTC.

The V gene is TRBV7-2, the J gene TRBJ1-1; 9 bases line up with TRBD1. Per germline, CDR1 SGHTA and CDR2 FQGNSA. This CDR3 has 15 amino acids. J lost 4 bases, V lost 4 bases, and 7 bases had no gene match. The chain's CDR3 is CASSSRDRGGTEAFF. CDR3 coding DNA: TGTGCCAGCAGCTCCCGAGACAGGGGGGGCACTGAAGCTTTCTTT.

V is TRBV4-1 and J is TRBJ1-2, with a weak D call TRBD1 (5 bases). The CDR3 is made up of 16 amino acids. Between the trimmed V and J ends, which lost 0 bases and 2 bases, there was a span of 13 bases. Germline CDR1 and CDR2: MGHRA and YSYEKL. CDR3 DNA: TGCGCCAGCAGCCAAGATCTCCGGGGGTTCAACTATGGCTACACCTTC. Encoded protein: CASSQDLRGFNYGYTF.

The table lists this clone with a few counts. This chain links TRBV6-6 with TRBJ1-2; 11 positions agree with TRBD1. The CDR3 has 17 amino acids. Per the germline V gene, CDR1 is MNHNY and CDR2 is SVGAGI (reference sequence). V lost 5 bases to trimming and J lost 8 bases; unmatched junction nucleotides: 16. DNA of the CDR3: TGTGCCAGCAGTCGAGCCGGGACAGGGGGTCTCTTAGGGGGCTACACCTTC. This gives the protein CASSRAGTGGLLGGYTF.

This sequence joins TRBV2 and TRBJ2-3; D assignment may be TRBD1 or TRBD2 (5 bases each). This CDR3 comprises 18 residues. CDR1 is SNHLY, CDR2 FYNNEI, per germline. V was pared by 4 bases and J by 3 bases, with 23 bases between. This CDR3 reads CASSGAPVRDEGTDTQYF. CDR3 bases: TGTGCCAGCAGTGGCGCCCCTGTGAGGGACGAAGGGACAGATACGCAGTATTTT. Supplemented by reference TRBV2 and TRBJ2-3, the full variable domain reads EPEVTQTPSHQVTQMGQEVILRCVPISNHLYFYWYRQILGQKVEFLVSFYNNEISEKSEIFDDQFSVERPDGSNFTLKIRSTKLEDSAMYFCASSGAPVRDEGTDTQYFGPGTRLTVL.

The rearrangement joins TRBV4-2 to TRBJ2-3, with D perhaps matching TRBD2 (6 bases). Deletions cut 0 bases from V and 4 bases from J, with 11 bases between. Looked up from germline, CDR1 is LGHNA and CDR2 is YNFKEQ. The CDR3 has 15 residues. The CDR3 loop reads CASSQDGASADTQYF. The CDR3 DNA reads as TGTGCCAGCAGCCAAGACGGAGCTAGCGCAGATACGCAGTATTTT.

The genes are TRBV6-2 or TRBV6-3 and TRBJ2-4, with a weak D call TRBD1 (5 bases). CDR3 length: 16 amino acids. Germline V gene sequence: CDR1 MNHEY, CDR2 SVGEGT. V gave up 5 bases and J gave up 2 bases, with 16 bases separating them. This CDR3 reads CASSGVKGRTKNIQYF. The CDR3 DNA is TGTGCCAGCAGTGGAGTAAAGGGGCGGACCAAAAACATTCAGTACTTC.

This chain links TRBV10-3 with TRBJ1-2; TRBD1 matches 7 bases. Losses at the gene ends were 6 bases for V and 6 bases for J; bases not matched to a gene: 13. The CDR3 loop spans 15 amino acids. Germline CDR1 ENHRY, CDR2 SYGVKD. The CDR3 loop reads CAIRPLDRQGHGYTF. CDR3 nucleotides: TGTGCCATCAGACCACTAGATCGACAGGGCCATGGCTACACCTTC.

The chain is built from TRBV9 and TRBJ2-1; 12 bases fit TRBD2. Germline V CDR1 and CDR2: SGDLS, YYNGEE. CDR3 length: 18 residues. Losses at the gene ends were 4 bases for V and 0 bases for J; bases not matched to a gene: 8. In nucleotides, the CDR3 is TGTGCCAGCAGCCCAGGGACTAGCGGGTCCTCCTCCTACAATGAGCAGTTCTTC. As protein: CASSPGTSGSSSYNEQFF.

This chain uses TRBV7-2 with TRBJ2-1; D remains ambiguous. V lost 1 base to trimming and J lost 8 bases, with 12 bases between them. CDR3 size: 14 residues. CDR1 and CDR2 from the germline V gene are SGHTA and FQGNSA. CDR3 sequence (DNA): TGTGCCAGCAGCTTAGATCTGGGCCGGGATGAGCAGTTCTTC. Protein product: CASSLDLGRDEQFF.

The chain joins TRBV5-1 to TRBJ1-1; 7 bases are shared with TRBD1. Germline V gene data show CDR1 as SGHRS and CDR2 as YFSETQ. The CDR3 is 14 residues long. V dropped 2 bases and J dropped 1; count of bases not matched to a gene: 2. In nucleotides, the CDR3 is TGCGCCAGCAGCTTTAGGACAGGGAACACTGAAGCTTTCTTT. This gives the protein CASSFRTGNTEAFF.

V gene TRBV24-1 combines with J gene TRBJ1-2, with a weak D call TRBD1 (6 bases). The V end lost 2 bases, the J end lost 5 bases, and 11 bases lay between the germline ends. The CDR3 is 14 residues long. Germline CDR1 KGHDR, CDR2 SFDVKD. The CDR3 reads CATSDSRRGYGYTF. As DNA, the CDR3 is TGTGCCACCAGTGATTCTCGGAGGGGGTATGGCTACACCTTC.

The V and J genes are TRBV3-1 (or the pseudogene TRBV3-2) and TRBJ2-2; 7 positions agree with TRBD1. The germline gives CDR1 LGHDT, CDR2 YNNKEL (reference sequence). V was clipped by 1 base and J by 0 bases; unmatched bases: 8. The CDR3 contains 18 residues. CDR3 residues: CASSQVIRGGANTGELFF. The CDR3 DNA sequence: TGTGCCAGCAGCCAAGTTATTCGAGGGGGCGCGAACACCGGGGAGCTGTTTTTT.

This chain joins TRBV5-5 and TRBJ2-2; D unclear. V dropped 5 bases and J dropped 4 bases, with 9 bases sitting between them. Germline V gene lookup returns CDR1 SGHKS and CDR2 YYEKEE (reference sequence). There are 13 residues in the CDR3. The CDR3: CASSSATTGELFF. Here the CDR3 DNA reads TGTGCCAGCAGTTCAGCTACCACCGGGGAGCTGTTTTTT.

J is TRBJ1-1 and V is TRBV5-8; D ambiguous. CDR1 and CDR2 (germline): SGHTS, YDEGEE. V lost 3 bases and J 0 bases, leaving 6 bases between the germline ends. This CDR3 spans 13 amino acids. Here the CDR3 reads CASSSTMNTEAFF. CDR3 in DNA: TGTGCCAGCAGCTCAACTATGAACACTGAAGCTTTCTTT.

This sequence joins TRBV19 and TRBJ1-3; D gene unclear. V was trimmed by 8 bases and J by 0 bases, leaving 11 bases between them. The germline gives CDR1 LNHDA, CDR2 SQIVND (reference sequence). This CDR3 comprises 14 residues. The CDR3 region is CASFTASSGNTIYF. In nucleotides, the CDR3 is TGTGCCAGTTTTACGGCTTCCTCTGGAAACACCATATATTTT.